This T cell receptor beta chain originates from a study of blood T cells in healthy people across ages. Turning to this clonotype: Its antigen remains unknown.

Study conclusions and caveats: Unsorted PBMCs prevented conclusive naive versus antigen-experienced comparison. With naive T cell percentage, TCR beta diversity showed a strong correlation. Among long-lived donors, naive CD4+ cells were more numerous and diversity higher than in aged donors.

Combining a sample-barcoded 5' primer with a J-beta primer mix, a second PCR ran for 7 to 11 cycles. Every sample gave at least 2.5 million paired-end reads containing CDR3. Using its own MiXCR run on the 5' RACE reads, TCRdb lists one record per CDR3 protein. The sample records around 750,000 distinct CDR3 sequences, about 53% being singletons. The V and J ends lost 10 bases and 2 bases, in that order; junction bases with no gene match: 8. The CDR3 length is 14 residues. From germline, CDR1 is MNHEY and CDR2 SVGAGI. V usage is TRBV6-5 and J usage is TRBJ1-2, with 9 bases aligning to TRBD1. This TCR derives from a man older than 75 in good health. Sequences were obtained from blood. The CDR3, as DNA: TGTGCCAACAACCGACAGGGGGGGAACTATGGCTACACCTTC. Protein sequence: CANNRQGGNYGYTF.